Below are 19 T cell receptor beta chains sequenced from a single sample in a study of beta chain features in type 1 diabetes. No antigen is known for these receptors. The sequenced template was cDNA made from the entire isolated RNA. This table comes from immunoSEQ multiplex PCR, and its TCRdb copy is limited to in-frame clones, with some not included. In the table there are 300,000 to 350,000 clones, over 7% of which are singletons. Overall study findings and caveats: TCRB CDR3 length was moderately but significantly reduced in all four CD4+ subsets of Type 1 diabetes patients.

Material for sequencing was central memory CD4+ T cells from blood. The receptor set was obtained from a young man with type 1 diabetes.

The CDR3, as DNA: TGTGCCAGCAGCGGAGCTTTGACCCAGTACTTC. This codes for CASSGALTQYF. V is TRBV5-6 and J is TRBJ2-5; no definite D call. V was cut by 4 bases and J by 7 bases, with 8 bases left in between. Germline CDR1 and CDR2: SGHDT and YYEEEE. CDR3 length equals 11 residues.

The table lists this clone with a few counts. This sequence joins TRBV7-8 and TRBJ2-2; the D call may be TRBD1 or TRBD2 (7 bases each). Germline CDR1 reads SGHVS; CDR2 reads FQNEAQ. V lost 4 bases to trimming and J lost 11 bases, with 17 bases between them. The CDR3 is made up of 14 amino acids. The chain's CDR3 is CASSYGTAGKELFF. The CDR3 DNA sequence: TGTGCCAGCAGCTATGGGACAGCGGGGAAAGAGCTGTTTTTT.

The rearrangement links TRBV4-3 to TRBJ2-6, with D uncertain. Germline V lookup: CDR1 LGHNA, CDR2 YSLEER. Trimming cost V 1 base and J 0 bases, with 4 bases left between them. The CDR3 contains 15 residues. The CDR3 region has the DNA TGCGCCAGCAGCCAAGGGCTCTCTGGGGCCAACGTCCTGACTTTC. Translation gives CASSQGLSGANVLTF.

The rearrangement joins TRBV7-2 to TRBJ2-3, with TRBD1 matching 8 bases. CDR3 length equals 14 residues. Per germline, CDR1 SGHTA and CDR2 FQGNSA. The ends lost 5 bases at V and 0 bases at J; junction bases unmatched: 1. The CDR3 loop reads CASSRDRSTDTQYF. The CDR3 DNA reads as TGTGCCAGCAGCCGGGACAGGAGCACAGATACGCAGTATTTT. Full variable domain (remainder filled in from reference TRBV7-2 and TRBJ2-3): GAGVSQSPSNKVTEKGKDVELRCDPISGHTALYWYRQSLGQGLEFLIYFQGNSAPDKSGLPSDRFSAERTGGSVSTLTIQRTQQEDSAVYLCASSRDRSTDTQYFGPGTRLTVL.

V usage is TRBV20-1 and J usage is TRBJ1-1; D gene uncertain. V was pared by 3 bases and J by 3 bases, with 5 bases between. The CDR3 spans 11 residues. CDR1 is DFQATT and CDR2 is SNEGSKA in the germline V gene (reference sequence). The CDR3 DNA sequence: TGCAGTGCTAGTGGCCACACTGAAGCTTTCTTT. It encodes CSASGHTEAFF.

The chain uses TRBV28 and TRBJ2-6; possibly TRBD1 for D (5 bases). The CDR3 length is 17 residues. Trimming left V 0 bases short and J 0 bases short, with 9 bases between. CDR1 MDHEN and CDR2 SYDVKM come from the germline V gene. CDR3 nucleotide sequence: TGTGCCAGCAGTTTATGGACAGTCACCTCTGGGGCCAACGTCCTGACTTTC. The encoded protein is CASSLWTVTSGANVLTF.

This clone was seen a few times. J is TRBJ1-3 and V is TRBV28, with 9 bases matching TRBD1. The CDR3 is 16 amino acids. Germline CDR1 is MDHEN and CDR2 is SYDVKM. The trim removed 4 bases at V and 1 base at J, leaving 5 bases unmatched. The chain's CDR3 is CASSSWTGASGNTIYF. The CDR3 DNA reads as TGTGCCAGCAGTTCTTGGACAGGGGCATCTGGAAACACCATATATTTT.

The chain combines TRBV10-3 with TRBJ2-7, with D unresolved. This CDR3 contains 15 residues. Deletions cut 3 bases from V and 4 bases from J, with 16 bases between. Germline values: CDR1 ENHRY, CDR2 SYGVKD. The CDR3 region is CAISDAAGSRYEQYF. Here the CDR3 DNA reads TGTGCCATCAGTGACGCCGCAGGTAGTCGGTACGAGCAGTACTTC.

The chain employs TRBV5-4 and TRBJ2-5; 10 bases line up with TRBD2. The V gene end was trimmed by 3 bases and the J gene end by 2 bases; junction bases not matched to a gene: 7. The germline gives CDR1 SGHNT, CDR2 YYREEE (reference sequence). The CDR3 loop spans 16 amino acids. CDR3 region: CASSSSGLASQETQYF. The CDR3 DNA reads TGTGCCAGCAGCTCCTCGGGACTAGCGAGTCAAGAGACCCAGTACTTC.

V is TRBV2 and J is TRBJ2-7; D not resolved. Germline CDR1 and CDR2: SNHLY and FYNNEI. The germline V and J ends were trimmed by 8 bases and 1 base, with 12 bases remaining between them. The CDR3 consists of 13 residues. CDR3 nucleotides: TGTGCCAGCGAACACGAAAGTTCCTACGAGCAGTACTTC. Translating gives CASEHESSYEQYF. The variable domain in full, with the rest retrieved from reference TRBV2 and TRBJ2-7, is EPEVTQTPSHQVTQMGQEVILRCVPISNHLYFYWYRQILGQKVEFLVSFYNNEISEKSEIFDDQFSVERPDGSNFTLKIRSTKLEDSAMYFCASEHESSYEQYFGPGTRLTVT.

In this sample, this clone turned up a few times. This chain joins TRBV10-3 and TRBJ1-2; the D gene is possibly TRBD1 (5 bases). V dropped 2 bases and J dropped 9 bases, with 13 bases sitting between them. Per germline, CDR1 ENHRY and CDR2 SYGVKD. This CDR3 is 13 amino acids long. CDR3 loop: CAISENSRGSYTF. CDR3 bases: TGTGCCATCAGTGAGAATTCGAGGGGTAGCTACACCTTC.

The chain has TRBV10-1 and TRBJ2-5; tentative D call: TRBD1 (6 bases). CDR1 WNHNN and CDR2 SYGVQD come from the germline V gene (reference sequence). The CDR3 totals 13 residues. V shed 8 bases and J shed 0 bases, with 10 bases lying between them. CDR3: CASSQGYQETQYF. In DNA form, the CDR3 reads TGCGCCAGCTCACAGGGATACCAAGAGACCCAGTACTTC.

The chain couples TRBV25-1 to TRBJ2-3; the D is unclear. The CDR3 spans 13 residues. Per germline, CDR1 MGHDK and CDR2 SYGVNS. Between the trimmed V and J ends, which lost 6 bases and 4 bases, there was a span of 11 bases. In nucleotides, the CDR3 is TGTGCCAGCAGCTTACAGCAAGCAGATACGCAGTATTTT. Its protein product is CASSLQQADTQYF.

As DNA, the CDR3 is TGTGCCAGCAGCGTGTCAGGTCTGGGGGAGCAGTTCTTC. It translates to CASSVSGLGEQFF. V gene TRBV9 combines with J gene TRBJ2-1, with D unresolved. CDR1 is SGDLS, CDR2 YYNGEE, per germline. CDR3 length equals 13 residues. With 2 bases removed from V and 10 bases from J, the gap between germline ends came to 13 bases.

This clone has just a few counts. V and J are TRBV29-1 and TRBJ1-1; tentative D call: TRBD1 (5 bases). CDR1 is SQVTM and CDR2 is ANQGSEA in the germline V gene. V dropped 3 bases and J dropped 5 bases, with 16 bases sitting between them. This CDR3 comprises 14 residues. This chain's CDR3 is CSVEQDAGWTEAFF. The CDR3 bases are TGCAGCGTTGAGCAGGACGCAGGGTGGACTGAAGCTTTCTTT.

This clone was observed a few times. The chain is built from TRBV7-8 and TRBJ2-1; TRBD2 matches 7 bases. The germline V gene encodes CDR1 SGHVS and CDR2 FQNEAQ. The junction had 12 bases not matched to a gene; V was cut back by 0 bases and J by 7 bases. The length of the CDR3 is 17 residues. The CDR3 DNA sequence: TGTGCCAGCAGCTTAGCGTTCGGGAGGACGGTGAAAAATGAGCAGTTCTTC. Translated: CASSLAFGRTVKNEQFF.

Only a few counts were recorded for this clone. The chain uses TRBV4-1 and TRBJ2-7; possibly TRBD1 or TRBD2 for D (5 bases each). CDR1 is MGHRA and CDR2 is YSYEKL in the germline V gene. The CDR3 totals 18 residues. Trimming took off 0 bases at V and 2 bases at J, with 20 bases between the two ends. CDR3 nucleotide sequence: TGCGCCAGCAGCCAAGATCATGGGACGGTACCGAACACCTACGAGCAGTACTTC. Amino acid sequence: CASSQDHGTVPNTYEQYF.

CDR3 region: CASSSNREISYTF. In DNA, the CDR3 is TGTGCCAGCAGCTCTAACAGGGAGATTAGCTACACCTTC. The V gene is TRBV5-4, the J gene TRBJ1-2; the D gene is possibly TRBD1 (6 bases). The CDR3 sequence is 13 residues long. V was cut by 3 bases and J by 9 bases, with 15 bases left in between. CDR1 and CDR2 from the germline V gene are SGHNT and YYREEE (reference sequence).

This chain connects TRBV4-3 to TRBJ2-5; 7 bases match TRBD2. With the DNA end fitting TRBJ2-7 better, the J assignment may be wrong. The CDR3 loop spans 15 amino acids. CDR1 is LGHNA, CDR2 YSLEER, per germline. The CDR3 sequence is CASSYGSGGGYEQYF. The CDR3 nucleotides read TGCGCCAGCAGCTACGGATCGGGGGGTGGGTACGAGCAGTACTTC.